The TCR beta chain described here comes from a study of T cells after yellow fever vaccination. The table lists this clonotype with a few counts. The antigen remains undetermined. Study results and caveats: Booster samples showed a return of most primary-vaccination clones (around 96% CD4, 88% CD8). Researchers cautioned that FACS-sorted repertoires could harbor abundant clonotypes contaminating from the bulk population. Peak timing came faster in the weaker secondary response, day 5 versus 15.

Germline V gives CDR1 SGHRS, CDR2 YFSETQ. The CDR3 totals 16 residues. V lost 1 base, J lost 5 bases, and 5 bases stayed unmatched. It was through 5'RACE template switching that TCR cDNA was made, with a universal primer site and UMIs added. TCRdb analysed the 5' RACE reads with MiXCR anew, one entry per CDR3 protein. The sample lists about 340,000 distinct CDR3 sequences; under 15% were seen once. The sequencing here drew on CD4+ T cells sorted from PBMCs, taken 15 days after the yellow fever booster vaccination. The chain recombines TRBV5-1 with TRBJ2-5; 13 bases fit TRBD2. The clonotype comes from a man between 18 and 29 years old who received the YFV17D yellow fever vaccine. The CDR3 spells CASSLPGLAGSETQYF. The CDR3 coding sequence is TGCGCCAGCAGCTTGCCGGGACTAGCGGGGTCGGAGACCCAGTACTTC.